These T cell receptor beta chains were read from a single sample in a study of tumor and adjacent non-tumor tissue in lung cancer. TCRdb processed the multiplex PCR reads anew with MiXCR; each CDR3 protein has one entry. The repertoire holds tens of thousands of distinct CDR3 sequences, about two thirds seen once, with 25% to 35% in the top ten. Sequencing input: distant non-tumor lung tissue. Receptor source: a woman aged 50 to 60 with non-small cell lung cancer. Each CDR3 is given with its conserved first and last residue. The order of the fields is V gene, J gene, clone size, D gene, CDR3 protein, CDR3 DNA. The D gene is left open where the match is weak. Not all rows give a size; the values are once, few, many and, for expanded clones, a class.

TRBV4-1	TRBJ1-1	.	.	CASSQYFYRVGTEAFF	TGCGCAAGCAGCCAATATTTCTACAGGGTCGGCACTGAAGCTTTCTTT
TRBV5-1	TRBJ2-5	.	TRBD1	CASSQGVRETQYF	TGCGCCAGCAGTCAGGGGGTGAGAGAGACCCAGTACTTC
TRBV6-2/TRBV6-3	TRBJ2-3	.	.	CACSYSSTDTQYF	TGTGCATGCAGTTACTCAAGCACGGATACGCAGTATTTT
TRBV12-3/TRBV12-4	TRBJ2-3	.	.	CASCADSWEADTQYF	TGTGCCAGCTGCGCAGATAGCTGGGAGGCAGATACACAGTATTTT
TRBV12-3/TRBV12-4	TRBJ1-1	once	.	CASKRDPLSTVAFF	TGTGCCAGCAAGAGGGACCCCTTGAGTACTGTAGCTTTCTTT
TRBV4-1	TRBJ1-3	.	.	CASSQRGGTFGNIIYF	TGCGCCAGCAGCCAAAGGGGGGGTACCTTCGGAAACATCATATATTTT
TRBV20-1	TRBJ2-3	once	TRBD2	CSARDSSGTLSTDTQYF	TGCAGTGCTAGAGATAGTAGCGGGACGTTGTCCACAGATACGCAGTATTTT
TRBV6-2/TRBV6-3	TRBJ2-1	.	.	CASSPFDSPFWNGRFF	TGTGCCAGCAGTCCCTTCGACAGTCCTTTTTGGAATGGGCGGTTCTTC
TRBV29-1	TRBJ2-5	.	.	CRVESLLREIHYF	TGCAGGGTTGAAAGCCTGCTCCGGGAGATCCATTACTTC
TRBV20-1	TRBJ2-7	many	TRBD1	CSGTGQSYEQYF	TGCAGTGGTACGGGACAGTCCTACGAGCAGTACTTC
TRBV7-9	TRBJ2-7	few	.	CASSNGAYEQYF	TGTGCCAGCAGCAACGGCGCCTACGAGCAGTACTTC
TRBV20-1	TRBJ2-7	many	TRBD2	CSASSSGAYEQYF	TGCAGTGCTAGTTCTAGCGGGGCCTACGAGCAGTACTTC
TRBV6-2/TRBV6-3	TRBJ1-1	many	.	CASSYTGPEFEAFF	TGTGCCAGCAGTTACACGGGCCCGGAGTTTGAAGCTTTCTTT
TRBV20-1	TRBJ2-7	.	.	CSARGARSKSLYEQYF	TGCAGTGCTAGAGGCGCGCGGAGTAAAAGTCTGTACGAGCAGTACTTC
TRBV29-1	TRBJ2-5	.	.	CIVVPGTTKETQYF	TGCATCGTTGTGCCCGGGACGACAAAAGAGACCCAGTACTTC
TRBV29-1	TRBJ2-2	many	TRBD1	CSVRTGGRRELFF	TGCAGCGTTCGGACAGGGGGCCGGAGGGAGCTGTTTTTT
TRBV11-1	TRBJ2-3	.	.	CACSIATWADMQYF	TGTGCCTGCAGCATAGCTACATGGGCTGATATGCAGTATTTT
TRBV5-5	TRBJ2-1	.	.	CASSNGQWDYEQFF	TGTGCCAGCAGCAACGGACAGTGGGACTATGAGCAGTTCTTC
TRBV20-1	TRBJ1-2	.	.	CSARGTGTRASGYTF	TGCAGTGCTAGAGGTACCGGGACAAGGGCGTCCGGCTACACCTTC
TRBV5-4	TRBJ2-7	.	TRBD2	CASSPALTSVSLEQYF	TGTGCCAGCAGTCCCGCCTTGACTAGCGTAAGTCTCGAGCAGTACTTC
TRBV11-1	TRBJ2-3	.	.	CASSLLAGWYTQYF	TGTGCCAGCAGCTTACTGGCGGGATGGTATACGCAGTATTTT
TRBV11-3	TRBJ2-2	.	.	CASRPRDRNTRELFF	TGTGCCAGCAGGCCCAGGGACCGGAACACCAGGGAGCTGTTTTTT
TRBV7-3	TRBJ2-5	.	.	CTSSLTNQETQYF	TGTACCAGCAGCTTAACTAACCAAGAGACCCAGTACTTC
TRBV4-1	TRBJ2-5	.	TRBD2	CASSQGRLAGGPSETQYF	TGCGCCAGCAGCCAAGGGAGGCTAGCGGGAGGGCCCTCGGAGACCCAGTACTTC
TRBV4-3	TRBJ2-1	many	TRBD2	CASSQDGGARKFF	TGCGCCAGCAGCCAAGACGGGGGGGCTAGGAAGTTCTTC
TRBV6-2/TRBV6-3	TRBJ2-5	.	.	CASRYQESQYF	TGTGCCAGCAGATATCAAGAGTCCCAGTACTTC
TRBV11-2	TRBJ2-1	.	.	CASGSLAQYNEQFF	TGTGCCAGCGGCTCCCTAGCCCAATATAATGAGCAGTTCTTC
TRBV29-1	TRBJ2-5	.	.	CSVVPGTTKEAQYF	TGCAGCGTTGTGCCCGGGACAACAAAAGAGGCCCAGTATTTC
TRBV28	TRBJ2-3	.	.	CANGLTSRVTNQPQYF	TGTGCCAACGGTCTAACAAGCAGGGTTACGAATCAGCCCCAGTATTTT
TRBV7-2	TRBJ1-5	.	TRBD1	CASGDRGYNQPQHF	TGTGCCAGCGGGGACAGGGGATACAATCAGCCCCAGCATTTT
TRBV11-2	TRBJ1-4	.	.	CASSLDNTNEKLFF	TGTGCCAGCAGCCTTGATAACACTAATGAAAAACTATTTTTC
TRBV20-1	TRBJ1-5	.	.	CRARDGNQPQHF	TGCAGAGCTAGAGACGGGAATCAACCCCAGCATTTT
TRBV6-6	TRBJ2-5	medium-sized	TRBD1	CASALTGPQETQYF	TGTGCCAGCGCGCTGACAGGGCCCCAAGAGACCCAGTACTTC
TRBV29-1	TRBJ1-5	.	.	CSVPTGLLVQPRHF	TGCAGCGTACCCACGGGGTTGTTGGTTCAGCCCCGGCATTTT
TRBV19	TRBJ2-7	few	TRBD2	CASSLGLAYEQYF	TGTGCCAGTAGCCTCGGACTAGCATACGAGCAGTACTTC
TRBV28	TRBJ2-6	few	TRBD1	CASSSPGQKRSGANVLTF	TGTGCCAGCAGTTCCCCGGGACAGAAACGCTCTGGGGCCAACGTCCTGACTTTC
TRBV20-1	TRBJ2-7	.	TRBD2	CISRASGGYEQYF	TGCATTTCTAGAGCTTCGGGAGGCTACGAGCAGTACTTC
TRBV12-3/TRBV12-4	TRBJ2-2	many	TRBD1	CASSHNRGHNTGELFF	TGTGCCAGCAGTCATAACAGGGGTCATAACACCGGGGAGCTGTTTTTT
TRBV11-2	TRBJ1-1	once	.	CASSLPTGLKTEAFF	TGTGCCAGCAGCTTACCCACCGGGTTGAAGACTGAAGCTTTCTTT
TRBV5-1	TRBJ1-1	many	TRBD1	CASSRSQGDTEAFF	TGCGCCAGCAGTCGAAGCCAGGGGGACACTGAAGCTTTCTTT
TRBV6-2/TRBV6-3	TRBJ2-3	.	TRBD2	CARSGLAQGPDTQFF	TGTGCCAGGAGCGGACTAGCGCAAGGGCCAGATACGCAGTTTTTT
TRBV12-3/TRBV12-4	TRBJ2-2	.	TRBD1	CTSSTTGVAVELFF	TGTACCAGCAGCACGACAGGGGTTGCCGTGGAGCTGTTTTTC
TRBV29-1	TRBJ1-2	.	.	CSVKAQNYGYTF	TGCAGCGTTAAGGCACAGAACTATGGGTACACCTTC
TRBV6-5	TRBJ2-1	.	.	CASSYPQRVGIEQFF	TGTGCCAGCAGTTACCCCCAGCGGGTGGGGATTGAGCAATTCTTC
TRBV6-2/TRBV6-3	TRBJ1-1	once	.	CASGYPGGGYPEAFF	TGTGCCAGTGGTTATCCTGGGGGAGGTTACCCTGAAGCTTTCTTT
TRBV11-1	TRBJ2-3	.	.	CASNFAVGSTYTQYF	TGTGCCAGCAACTTCGCTGTGGGGTCCACATATACGCAGTATTTT
TRBV5-1	TRBJ2-7	few	TRBD2	CASSLVGGGGYEQYF	TGCGCCAGCAGCTTGGTCGGGGGGGGAGGATACGAGCAGTACTTC
TRBV20-1	TRBJ2-1	.	.	CSARVERRQELNEQFF	TGCAGTGCTAGAGTTGAAAGGAGGCAGGAGTTAAATGAGCAGTTCTTC